This T cell receptor beta chain comes out of a study of blood T cells in healthy people across ages. With a J-beta primer mix and a sample-barcoded 5' primer, a second PCR ran about 7 to 12 cycles. TCRdb passed the 5' RACE reads through MiXCR, listing each CDR3 protein once. The data contain about 670,000 distinct CDR3 sequences, roughly 43% of them seen just once; the ten biggest clones take up approximately 31%. Study observations and caveats: Aged donors had fewer naive CD4+ cells and lower diversity than long-lived donors.

V was clipped by 8 bases and J by 3 bases, with 21 bases between them. The CDR3 extends over 16 amino acids. There are a few counts of this clonotype. Its antigen is undetermined. The chain couples TRBV12-3 or TRBV12-4 to TRBJ2-3; the D gene could be TRBD1 or TRBD2 (5 bases each). The TCR sequence derives from an elderly man in good health. The source material was blood. CDR3 amino acids: CASGRWDPRGTDTQYF. The DNA of the CDR3 is TGTGCCAGCGGTAGATGGGACCCTAGGGGTACAGATACGCAGTATTTT.